These T cell receptor beta chains were read from a single sample in a study of chronic HIV infection and antiretroviral therapy. TCRdb reprocessed the 5' RACE reads via MiXCR and lists one record per CDR3 protein. This sample has over 40,000 distinct CDR3 sequences, with under 20% found just once. The sample comprised peripheral blood. Every receptor here comes from an adult who had HIV and had not received antiretroviral therapy, or was an uninfected healthy control (not recorded which). The CDR3 runs from the conserved cysteine through the conserved F or W.

j_gene	v_gene	CDR3aa
TRBJ2-5	TRBV28	CASSWGRGLETQYF
TRBJ1-2	TRBV25-1	CASSITVNYGYTF
TRBJ2-7	TRBV29-1	CSVALSGKGSGEQYF
TRBJ1-5	TRBV6-5	CASSYSKTDQPQHF
TRBJ2-4	TRBV28	CASSGLEGTQAKNIQYF
TRBJ1-2	TRBV3-1	CASGTGSYGYTF
TRBJ1-1	TRBV7-3	CASSLSGNPGNTEAFF
TRBJ2-7	TRBV9	CASSAGEGGLEQYF
TRBJ2-7	TRBV2	CASTEPRGSSYEQYF
TRBJ2-2	TRBV28	CASRLAGNTGELFF
TRBJ1-4	TRBV29-1	CSAEQGGEKLFF
TRBJ1-1	TRBV29-1	CSVGQSLNTEAFF
TRBJ1-6	TRBV7-9	CASSLWGSPLHF
TRBJ1-5	TRBV7-6	CASSLMGPNQPQHF
TRBJ1-2	TRBV3-1	CASTPGPQTNYGYTF
TRBJ2-3	TRBV24-1	CATSDAPGVTQYF
TRBJ2-7	TRBV13	CASSLSRSLIYEQYF
TRBJ1-4	TRBV9	CASSGRTVGSKLFF
TRBJ1-5	TRBV20-1	CSARADAGSQHF
TRBJ2-7	TRBV28	CASPSGLSSYEQYF
TRBJ1-2	TRBV28	CASRRGQGDYGYTF
TRBJ1-2	TRBV24-1	CATSTREPGIQMYGYTF
TRBJ2-5	TRBV7-7	CASSLTPQETQYF
TRBJ1-2	TRBV6-2/TRBV6-3	CASTTGQILIYGYTF
TRBJ2-1	TRBV6-6	CASSYPRACCFEQFF
TRBJ2-3	TRBV23-1	CASTLSGRVREGPPDTQYF
TRBJ2-1	TRBV9	CASSSRALYNEQFF
TRBJ2-7	TRBV29-1	CSVAAGSLYEQYF
TRBJ1-3	TRBV7-9	CASSPRPDTIYF
TRBJ2-7	TRBV21-1	CASSTGLAGAHEQYF
TRBJ1-1	TRBV29-1	CSVEQGGTEAFF
TRBJ2-1	TRBV7-9	CASALKREAGSYNEQFF
TRBJ2-3	TRBV29-1	CSVEGASTDTQYF
TRBJ2-1	TRBV9	CASSSREAKTRNEQFF
TRBJ2-3	TRBV9	CASSESGRTDTQYF
TRBJ1-5	TRBV28	CASSLEGGRNSNQPQHF
TRBJ1-5	TRBV28	CASSFSGGFNQPQHF
TRBJ2-1	TRBV2	CASSLGAHNEQFF
TRBJ2-2	TRBV7-3	CASSLWQGGGTGELFF
TRBJ2-7	TRBV29-1	CSVQRDEQYF
TRBJ1-2	TRBV6-6	CASSPPGQGANYGYTF